The sequence of this T cell receptor (beta chain) was determined in a study of T-cell memory formation after mild COVID-19. Overall study findings and caveats: Clones contracting across day 15 to 85 had a balanced CD4/CD8 profile; later expanding clones leaned CD4+.

CDR1 is DFQATT, CDR2 SNEGSKA, per germline (reference sequence). This CDR3 has 13 residues. V lost 6 bases to trimming and J lost 2 bases, with 12 bases between them. As to this clonotype: As yet, its antigen is unknown.

5'RACE primed from the constant segment yielded TCR alpha and TCR beta cDNA libraries bearing sample barcodes and UMIs. MiXCR, run by TCRdb on the 5' RACE reads, gives a single entry per CDR3 protein. Of fewer than 95,000 distinct CDR3 sequences in the sample, roughly 16% are singletons; the top ten hold roughly two fifths. The chain recombines TRBV20-1 with TRBJ2-3; possibly TRBD1 or TRBD2 for D (5 bases each). Sequencing input: PBMCs or a T cell subset sorted from them (not recorded which). This sequence originates from a man aged 18 to 29 who had mild COVID-19 (a few samples of this study predate the infection). Cell type and time point are not known. The DNA of the CDR3 is TGCAGTGCAAGGGACCCAAACACAGATACGCAGTATTTT. It yields the protein CSARDPNTDTQYF.